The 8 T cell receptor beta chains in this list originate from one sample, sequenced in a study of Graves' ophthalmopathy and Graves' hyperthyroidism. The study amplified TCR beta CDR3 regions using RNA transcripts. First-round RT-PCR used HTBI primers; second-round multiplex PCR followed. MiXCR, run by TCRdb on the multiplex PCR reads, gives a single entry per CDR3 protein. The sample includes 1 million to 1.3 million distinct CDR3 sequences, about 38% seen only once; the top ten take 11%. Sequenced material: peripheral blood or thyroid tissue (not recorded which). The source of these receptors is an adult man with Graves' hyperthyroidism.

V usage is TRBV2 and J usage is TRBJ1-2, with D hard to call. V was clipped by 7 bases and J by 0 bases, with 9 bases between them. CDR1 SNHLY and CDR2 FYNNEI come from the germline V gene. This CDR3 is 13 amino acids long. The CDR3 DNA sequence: TGTGCCAGCACCGTGAGAGCTAACTATGGCTACACCTTC. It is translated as CASTVRANYGYTF.

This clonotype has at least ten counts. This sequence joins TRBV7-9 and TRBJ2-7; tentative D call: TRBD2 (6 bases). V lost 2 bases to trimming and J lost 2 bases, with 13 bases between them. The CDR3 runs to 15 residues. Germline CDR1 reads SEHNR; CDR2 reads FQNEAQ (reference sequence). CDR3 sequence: CASSLLGEEPYEQYF. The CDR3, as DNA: TGTGCCAGCAGCTTATTGGGGGAGGAGCCCTACGAGCAGTACTTC.

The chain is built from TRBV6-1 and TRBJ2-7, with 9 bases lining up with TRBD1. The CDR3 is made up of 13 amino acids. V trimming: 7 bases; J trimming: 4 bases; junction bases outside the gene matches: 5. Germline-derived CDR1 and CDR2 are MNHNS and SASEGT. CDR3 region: CASKGTGKYEQYF. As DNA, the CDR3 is TGTGCCAGCAAGGGGACAGGGAAATACGAGCAGTACTTC.

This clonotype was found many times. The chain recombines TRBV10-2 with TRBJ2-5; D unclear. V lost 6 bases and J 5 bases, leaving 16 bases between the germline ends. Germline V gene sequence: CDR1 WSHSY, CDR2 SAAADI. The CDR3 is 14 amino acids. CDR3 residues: CASSRLLSRETQYF. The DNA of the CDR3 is TGCGCCAGCAGCCGACTCCTAAGTCGGGAGACCCAGTACTTC.

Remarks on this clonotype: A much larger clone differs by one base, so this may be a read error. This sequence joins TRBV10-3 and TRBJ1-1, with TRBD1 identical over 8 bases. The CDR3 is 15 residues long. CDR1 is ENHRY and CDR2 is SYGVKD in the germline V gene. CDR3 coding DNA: TGTGGCAGCAGTTCCGCCGGACAGGGATTAACTGAAGCTTTCTTT. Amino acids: CGSSSAGQGLTEAFF.

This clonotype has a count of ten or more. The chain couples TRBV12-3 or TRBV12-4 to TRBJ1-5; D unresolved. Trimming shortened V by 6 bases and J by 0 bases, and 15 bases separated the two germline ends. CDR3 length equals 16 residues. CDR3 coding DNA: TGTGCCAGCAGCCCCTACACAGTTTATAGCAATCAGCCCCAGCATTTT. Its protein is CASSPYTVYSNQPQHF.

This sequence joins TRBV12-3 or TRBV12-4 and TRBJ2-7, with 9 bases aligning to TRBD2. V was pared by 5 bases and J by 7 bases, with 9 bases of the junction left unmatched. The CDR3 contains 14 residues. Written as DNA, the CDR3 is TGTGCCAGCAGTCCCGGAGGGACTAGCTTTGAGCAGTACTTC. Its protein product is CASSPGGTSFEQYF.

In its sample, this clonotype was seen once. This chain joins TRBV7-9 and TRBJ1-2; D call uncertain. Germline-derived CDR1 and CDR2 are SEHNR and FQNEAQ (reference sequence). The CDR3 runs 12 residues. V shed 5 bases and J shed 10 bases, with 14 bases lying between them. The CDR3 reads CASSLGSMTYTF. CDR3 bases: TGTGCCAGCAGCCTCGGGAGTATGACCTACACCTTC.